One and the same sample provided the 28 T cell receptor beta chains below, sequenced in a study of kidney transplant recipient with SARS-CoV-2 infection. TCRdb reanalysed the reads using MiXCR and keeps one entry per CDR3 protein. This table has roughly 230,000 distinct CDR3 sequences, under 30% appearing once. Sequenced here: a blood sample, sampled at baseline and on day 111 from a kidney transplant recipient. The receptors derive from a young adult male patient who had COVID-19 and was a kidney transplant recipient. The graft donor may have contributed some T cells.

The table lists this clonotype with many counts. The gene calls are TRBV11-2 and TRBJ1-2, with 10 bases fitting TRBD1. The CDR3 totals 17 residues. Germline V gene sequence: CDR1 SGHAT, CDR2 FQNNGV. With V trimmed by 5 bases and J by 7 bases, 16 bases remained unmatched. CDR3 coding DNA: TGTGCCAGCAGCGTTATTCCCGGGACAGGGGACGTTCGTGGCTACACCTTC. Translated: CASSVIPGTGDVRGYTF.

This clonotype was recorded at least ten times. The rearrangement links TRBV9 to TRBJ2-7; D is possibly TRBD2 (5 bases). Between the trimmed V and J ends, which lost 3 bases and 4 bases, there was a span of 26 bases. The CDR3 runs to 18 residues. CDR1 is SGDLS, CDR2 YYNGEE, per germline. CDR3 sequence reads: CASSAGSFGESGLYEQYF. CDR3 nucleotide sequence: TGTGCCAGCAGCGCCGGGTCGTTCGGGGAGAGCGGTCTTTACGAGCAGTACTTC.

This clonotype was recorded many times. The DNA of the CDR3 is TGTGCCAGCGATTCAATCAATAGTCGAAAGACCTATGGCTACACCTTC. Residues: CASDSINSRKTYGYTF. V is TRBV5-6 and J is TRBJ1-2; D is undetermined. The CDR3 sequence is 16 residues long. Trimming cost V 7 bases and J 4 bases, with 23 bases left between them. Germline lookup yields CDR1 SGHDT and CDR2 YYEEEE.

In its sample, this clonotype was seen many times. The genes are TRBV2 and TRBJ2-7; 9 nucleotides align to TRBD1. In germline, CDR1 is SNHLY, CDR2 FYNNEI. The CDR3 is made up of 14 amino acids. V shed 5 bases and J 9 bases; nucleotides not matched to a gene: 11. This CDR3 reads CASSQGQGRDWQYF. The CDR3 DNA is TGTGCCAGCAGTCAAGGACAGGGGCGGGACTGGCAGTACTTC.

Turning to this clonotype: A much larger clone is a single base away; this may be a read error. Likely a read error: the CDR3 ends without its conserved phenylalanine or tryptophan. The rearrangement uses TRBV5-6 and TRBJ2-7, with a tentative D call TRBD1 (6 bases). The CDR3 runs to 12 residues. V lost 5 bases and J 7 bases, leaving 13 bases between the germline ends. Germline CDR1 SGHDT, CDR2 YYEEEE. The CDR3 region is CASSQARGEQYL. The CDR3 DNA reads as TGTGCCAGCAGTCAGGCCAGGGGTGAGCAGTACCTC.

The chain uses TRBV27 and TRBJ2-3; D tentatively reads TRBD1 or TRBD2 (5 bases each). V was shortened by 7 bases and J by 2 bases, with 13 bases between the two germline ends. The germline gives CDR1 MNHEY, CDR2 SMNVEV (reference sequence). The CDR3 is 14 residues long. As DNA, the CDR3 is TGTGCCAGCAATTCGGGGCGGTACACAGATACGCAGTATTTT. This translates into CASNSGRYTDTQYF.

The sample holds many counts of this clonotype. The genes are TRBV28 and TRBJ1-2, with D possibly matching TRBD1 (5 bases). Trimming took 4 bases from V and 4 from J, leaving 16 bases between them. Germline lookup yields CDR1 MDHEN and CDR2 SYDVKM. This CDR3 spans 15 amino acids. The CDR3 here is CASSSRDGEFYGYTF. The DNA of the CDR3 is TGTGCCAGCAGTTCCCGGGACGGTGAATTCTATGGCTACACCTTC.

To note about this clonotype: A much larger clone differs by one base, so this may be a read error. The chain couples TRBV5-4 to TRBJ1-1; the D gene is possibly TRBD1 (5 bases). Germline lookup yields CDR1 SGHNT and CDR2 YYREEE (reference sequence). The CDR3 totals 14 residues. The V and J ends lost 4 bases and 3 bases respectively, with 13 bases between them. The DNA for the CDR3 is TGTGCCAGCAGCCACCGAGACAGACACACTGAAGCTTTCTTT. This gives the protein CASSHRDRHTEAFF.

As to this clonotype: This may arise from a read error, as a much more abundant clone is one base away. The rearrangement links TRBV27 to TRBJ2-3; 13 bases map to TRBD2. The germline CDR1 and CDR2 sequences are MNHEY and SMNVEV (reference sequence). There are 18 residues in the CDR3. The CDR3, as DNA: TGTGCCAGCAGTGCGACTAGCGGGAGGTTTTCGAGCACAGATACGCGGTATTTT. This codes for CASSATSGRFSSTDTRYF.

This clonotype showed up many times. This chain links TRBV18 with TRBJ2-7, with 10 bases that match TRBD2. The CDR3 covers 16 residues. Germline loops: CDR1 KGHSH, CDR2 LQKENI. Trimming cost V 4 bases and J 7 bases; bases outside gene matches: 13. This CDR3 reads CASSQRGASGRGEQYF. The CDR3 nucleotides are TGTGCCAGCTCACAGAGGGGGGCTAGCGGGAGAGGTGAGCAGTACTTC.

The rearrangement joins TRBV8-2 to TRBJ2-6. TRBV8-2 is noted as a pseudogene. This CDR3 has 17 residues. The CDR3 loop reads CGASRRMTQSRANVLTF. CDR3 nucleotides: TGTGGCGCGAGCCGTAGGATGACACAAAGTCGGGCCAACGTCCTGACTTTC.

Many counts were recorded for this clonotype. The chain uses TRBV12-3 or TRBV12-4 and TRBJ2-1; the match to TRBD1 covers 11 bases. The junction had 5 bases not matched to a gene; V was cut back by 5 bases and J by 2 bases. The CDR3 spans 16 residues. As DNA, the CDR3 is TGTGCCAGCAGTACCCCGGGACAGGGGGCCTACAATGAGCAGTTCTTC. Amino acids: CASSTPGQGAYNEQFF.

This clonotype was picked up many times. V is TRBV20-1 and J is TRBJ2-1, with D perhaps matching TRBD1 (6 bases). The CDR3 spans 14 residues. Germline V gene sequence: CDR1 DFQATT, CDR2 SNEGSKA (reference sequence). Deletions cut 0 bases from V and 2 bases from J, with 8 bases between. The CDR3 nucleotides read TGCAGTGCTAGAGATGGGGACACCTACAATGAGCAGTTCTTC. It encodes CSARDGDTYNEQFF.

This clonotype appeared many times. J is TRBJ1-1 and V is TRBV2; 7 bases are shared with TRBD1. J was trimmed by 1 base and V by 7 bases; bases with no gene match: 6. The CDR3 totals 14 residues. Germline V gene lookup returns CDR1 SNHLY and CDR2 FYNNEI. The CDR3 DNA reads TGTGCCAGCATCCAGGGGGGGAAGAACACTGAAGCTTTCTTT. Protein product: CASIQGGKNTEAFF.

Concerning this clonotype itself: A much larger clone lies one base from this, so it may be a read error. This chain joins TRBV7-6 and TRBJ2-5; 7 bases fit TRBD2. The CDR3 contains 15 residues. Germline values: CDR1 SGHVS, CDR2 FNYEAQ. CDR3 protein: CVSSSQGGVQETQYF. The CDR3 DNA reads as TGTGTCAGCAGCTCGCAGGGAGGGGTTCAAGAGACCCAGTACTTC.

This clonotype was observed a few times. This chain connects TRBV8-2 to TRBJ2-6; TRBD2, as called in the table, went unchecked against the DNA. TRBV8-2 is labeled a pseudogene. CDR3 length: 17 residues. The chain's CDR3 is CGTPIRITQSRANVLTF. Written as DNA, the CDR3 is TGTGGCACTCCCATTAGGATAACACAAAGTCGGGCCAACGTCCTGACTTTC.

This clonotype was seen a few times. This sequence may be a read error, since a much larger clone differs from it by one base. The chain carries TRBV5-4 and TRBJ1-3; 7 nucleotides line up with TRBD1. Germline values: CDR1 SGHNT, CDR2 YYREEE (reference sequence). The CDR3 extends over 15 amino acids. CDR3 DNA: TGTGCCGGCAGTGCGTCACAGGGGACTGGAAACACCATATATTTT. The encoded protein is CAGSASQGTGNTIYF.

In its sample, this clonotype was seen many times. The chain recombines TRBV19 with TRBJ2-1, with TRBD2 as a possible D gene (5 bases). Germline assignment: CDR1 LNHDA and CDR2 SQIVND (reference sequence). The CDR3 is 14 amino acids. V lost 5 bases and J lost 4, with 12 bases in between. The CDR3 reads CASSRWGDYNEQFF. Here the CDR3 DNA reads TGTGCCAGTAGTCGGTGGGGAGATTACAATGAGCAGTTCTTC.

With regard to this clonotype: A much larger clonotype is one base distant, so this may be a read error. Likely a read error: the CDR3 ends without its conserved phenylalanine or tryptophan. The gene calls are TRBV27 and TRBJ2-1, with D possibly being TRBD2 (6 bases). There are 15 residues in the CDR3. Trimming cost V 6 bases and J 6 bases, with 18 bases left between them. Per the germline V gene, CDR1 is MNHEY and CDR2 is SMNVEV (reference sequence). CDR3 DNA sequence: TGTGCCAGCAGACGTACCGGCGGGAATAGCAATGAGCAGTTCCTC. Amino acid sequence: CASRRTGGNSNEQFL.

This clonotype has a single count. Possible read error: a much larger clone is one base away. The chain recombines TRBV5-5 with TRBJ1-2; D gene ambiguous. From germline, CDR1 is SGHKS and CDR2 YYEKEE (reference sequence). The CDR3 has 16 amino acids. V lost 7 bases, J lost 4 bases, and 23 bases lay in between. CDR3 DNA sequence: TGTGCCAGCTCTGGCATTGTCCCGCGAAAGACCTATGGCTACACCTTC. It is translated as CASSGIVPRKTYGYTF.

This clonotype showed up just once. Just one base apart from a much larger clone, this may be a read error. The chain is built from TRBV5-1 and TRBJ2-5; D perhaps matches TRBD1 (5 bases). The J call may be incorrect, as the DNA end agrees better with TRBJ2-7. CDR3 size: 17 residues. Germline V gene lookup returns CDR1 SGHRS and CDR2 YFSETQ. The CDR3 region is CANSLTSTASSPYEQYF. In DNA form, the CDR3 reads TGCGCCAACAGCCTGACATCGACAGCATCGTCCCCCTACGAGCAGTACTTC.

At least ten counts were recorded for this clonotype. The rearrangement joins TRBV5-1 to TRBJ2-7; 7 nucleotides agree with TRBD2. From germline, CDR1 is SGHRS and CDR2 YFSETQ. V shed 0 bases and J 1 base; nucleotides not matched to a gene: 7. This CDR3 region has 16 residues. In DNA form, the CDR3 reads TGCGCCAGCAGCTTGGATGGCGGGAGCGAGTCCTACGAGCAGTACTTC. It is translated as CASSLDGGSESYEQYF.

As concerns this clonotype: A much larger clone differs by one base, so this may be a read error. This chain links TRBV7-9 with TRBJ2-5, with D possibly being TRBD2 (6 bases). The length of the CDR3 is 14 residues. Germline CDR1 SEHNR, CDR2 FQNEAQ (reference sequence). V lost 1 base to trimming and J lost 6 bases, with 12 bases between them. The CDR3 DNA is TGTGCCAGCAGCTTAGGGACTAACTCCAAGACCCAGTACTTC. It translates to CASSLGTNSKTQYF.

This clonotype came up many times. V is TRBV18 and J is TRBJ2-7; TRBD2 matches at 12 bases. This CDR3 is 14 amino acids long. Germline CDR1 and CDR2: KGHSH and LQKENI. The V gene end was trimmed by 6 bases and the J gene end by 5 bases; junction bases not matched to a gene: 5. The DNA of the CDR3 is TGTGCCAGCTCCCCTCGACTAGCGGGAGACGAGCAGTACTTC. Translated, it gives CASSPRLAGDEQYF.

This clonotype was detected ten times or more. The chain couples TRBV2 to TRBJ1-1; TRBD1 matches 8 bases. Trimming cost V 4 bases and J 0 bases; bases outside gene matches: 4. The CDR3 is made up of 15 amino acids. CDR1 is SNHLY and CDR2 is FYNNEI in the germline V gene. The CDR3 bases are TGTGCCAGCAGTGGTGGGGACAGGCTGAACACTGAAGCTTTCTTT. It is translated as CASSGGDRLNTEAFF. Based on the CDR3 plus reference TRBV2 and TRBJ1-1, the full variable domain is EPEVTQTPSHQVTQMGQEVILRCVPISNHLYFYWYRQILGQKVEFLVSFYNNEISEKSEIFDDQFSVERPDGSNFTLKIRSTKLEDSAMYFCASSGGDRLNTEAFFGQGTRLTVV.

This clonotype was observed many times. CDR3 amino acids: CASRGGQGRQETQYF. The CDR3, as DNA: TGCGCCAGCAGGGGGGGACAGGGCAGGCAAGAGACCCAGTACTTC. The chain has TRBV5-1 and TRBJ2-5, with 9 nucleotides matching TRBD1. The CDR3 length is 15 residues. In germline, CDR1 is SGHRS, CDR2 YFSETQ. The V and J ends lost 5 bases and 2 bases, in that order; junction bases with no gene match: 7. The whole variable domain, filled in from reference TRBV5-1 and TRBJ2-5, reads KAGVTQTPRYLIKTRGQQVTLSCSPISGHRSVSWYQQTPGQGLQFLFEYFSETQRNKGNFPGRFSGRQFSNSRSEMNVSTLELGDSALYLCASRGGQGRQETQYFGPGTRLLVL.

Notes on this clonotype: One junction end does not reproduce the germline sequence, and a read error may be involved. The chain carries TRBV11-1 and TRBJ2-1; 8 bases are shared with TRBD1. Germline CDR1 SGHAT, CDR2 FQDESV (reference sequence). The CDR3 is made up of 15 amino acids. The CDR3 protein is CASSLGQGSYNEQLF. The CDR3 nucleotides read TGTGCCAGCAGCTTAGGACAGGGGTCCTACAATGAGCAGCTCTTC.

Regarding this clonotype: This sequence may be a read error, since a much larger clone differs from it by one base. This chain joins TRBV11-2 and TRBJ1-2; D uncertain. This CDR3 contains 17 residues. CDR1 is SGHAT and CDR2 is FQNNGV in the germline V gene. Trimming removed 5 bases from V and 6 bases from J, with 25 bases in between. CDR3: CASSKPPTSRKTHGYTF. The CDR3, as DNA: TGTGCCAGCAGCAAGCCCCCAACAAGCAGAAAGACCCATGGCTACACCTTC.